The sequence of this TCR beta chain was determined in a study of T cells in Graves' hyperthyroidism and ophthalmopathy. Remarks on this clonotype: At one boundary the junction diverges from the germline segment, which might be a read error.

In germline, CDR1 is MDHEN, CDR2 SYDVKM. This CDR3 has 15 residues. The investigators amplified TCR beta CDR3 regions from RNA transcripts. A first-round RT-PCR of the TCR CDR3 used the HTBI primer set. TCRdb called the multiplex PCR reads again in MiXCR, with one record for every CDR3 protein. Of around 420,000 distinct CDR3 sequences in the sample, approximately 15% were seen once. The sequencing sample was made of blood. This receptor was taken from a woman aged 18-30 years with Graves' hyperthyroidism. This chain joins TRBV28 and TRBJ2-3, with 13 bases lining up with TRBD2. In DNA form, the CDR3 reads TGTGCCAGCACCCCGACTAGCGGGGGGCACAGATACGCAGTATTT. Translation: CASTPTSGGHRYAVF.